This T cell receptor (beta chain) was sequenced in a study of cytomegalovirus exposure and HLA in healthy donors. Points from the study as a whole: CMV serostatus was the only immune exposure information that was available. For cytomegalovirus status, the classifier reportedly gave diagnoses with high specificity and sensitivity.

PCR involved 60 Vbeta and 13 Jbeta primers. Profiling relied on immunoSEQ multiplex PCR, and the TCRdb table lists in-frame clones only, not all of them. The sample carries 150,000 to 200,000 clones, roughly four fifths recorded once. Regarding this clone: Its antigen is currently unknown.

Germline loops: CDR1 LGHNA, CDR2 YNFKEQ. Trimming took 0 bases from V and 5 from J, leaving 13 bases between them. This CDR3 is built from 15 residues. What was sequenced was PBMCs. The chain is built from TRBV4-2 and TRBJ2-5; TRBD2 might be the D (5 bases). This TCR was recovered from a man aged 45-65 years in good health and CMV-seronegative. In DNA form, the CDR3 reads TGTGCCAGCAGCCAAGATCTGAGAGGGCTGGAGACCCAGTACTTC. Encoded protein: CASSQDLRGLETQYF.